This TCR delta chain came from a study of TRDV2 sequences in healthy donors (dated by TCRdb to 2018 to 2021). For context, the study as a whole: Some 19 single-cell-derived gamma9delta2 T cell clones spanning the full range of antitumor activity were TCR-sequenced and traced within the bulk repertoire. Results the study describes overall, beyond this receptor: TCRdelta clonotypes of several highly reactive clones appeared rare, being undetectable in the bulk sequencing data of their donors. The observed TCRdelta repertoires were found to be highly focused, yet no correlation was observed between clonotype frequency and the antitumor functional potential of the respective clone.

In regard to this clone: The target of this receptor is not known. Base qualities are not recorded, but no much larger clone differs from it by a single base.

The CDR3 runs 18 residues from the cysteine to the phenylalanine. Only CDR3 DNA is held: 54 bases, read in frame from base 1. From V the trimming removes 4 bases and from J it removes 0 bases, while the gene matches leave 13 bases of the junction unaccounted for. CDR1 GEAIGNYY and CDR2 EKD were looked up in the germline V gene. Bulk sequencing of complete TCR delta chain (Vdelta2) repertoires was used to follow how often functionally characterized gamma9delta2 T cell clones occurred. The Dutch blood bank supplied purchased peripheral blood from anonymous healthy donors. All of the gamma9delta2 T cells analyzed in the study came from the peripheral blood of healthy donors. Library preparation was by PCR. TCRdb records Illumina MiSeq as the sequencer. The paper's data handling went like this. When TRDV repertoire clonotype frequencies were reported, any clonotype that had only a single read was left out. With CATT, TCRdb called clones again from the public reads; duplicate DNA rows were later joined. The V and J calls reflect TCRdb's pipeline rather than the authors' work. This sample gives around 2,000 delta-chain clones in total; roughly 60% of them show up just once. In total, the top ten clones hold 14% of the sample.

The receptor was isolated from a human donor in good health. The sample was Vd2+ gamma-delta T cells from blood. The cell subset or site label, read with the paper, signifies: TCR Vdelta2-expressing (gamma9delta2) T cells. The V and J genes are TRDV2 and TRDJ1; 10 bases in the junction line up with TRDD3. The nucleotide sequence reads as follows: TGTGCCTGTGAAAAGCTCCAACTGGGGGATCTGTACACCGATAAACTCATCTTT. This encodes CACEKLQLGDLYTDKLIF.